These T cell receptor beta chains were read from a single sample in a study of CD8+CD57+ T cells in acquired aplastic anemia. TCRdb re-called the reads through MiXCR, storing one row per CDR3 protein. Of about 130,000 distinct CDR3 sequences listed, over 45% were seen once; the top ten hold roughly 2.6%. The source material was sorted CD4+, CD8+, or CD8+CD57+ T cells (not recorded which) from PBMCs. The receptors were gathered from a human donor in good health, serving as a control. Each CDR3 is given with its conserved first and last residue. D genes are given only for firm matches. For some rows the clone size is stated as once, few or many, or as a class when expanded; others skip it.

>TRBV6-5|.|TRBJ2-7|TRBD1
TGTGCCAGCAGTTACAGCAAGAGGGGGCGGGAGCAGTACTTC
CASSYSKRGREQYF
>TRBV19|medium-sized|TRBJ1-6|TRBD1
TGTGCCAGTAGTATTTCAGTCAGGGACAGGCCAACCCTCCACTTT
CASSISVRDRPTLHF
>TRBV19|many|TRBJ2-7|.
TGTGCCAGTAGTGTGACACGGGTCCTCTCCTACGAGCAGTACTTC
CASSVTRVLSYEQYF
>TRBV20-1|many|TRBJ1-4|.
TGCAGTGCGCCCCGGGGCGGGGGTAATGAAAAACTGTTTTTT
CSAPRGGGNEKLFF
>TRBV19|.|TRBJ2-7|.
TGTGCCAGTAGTATAGATCGGCAGGGGCCCTACGAGCAGTACTTC
CASSIDRQGPYEQYF
>TRBV24-1|.|TRBJ2-1|.
TGTGCCACAGGCGTCGGGTACAATGAGCAGTTCTTC
CATGVGYNEQFF
>TRBV15|.|TRBJ2-2|.
TGTGCCACCAGCCTAAGAAAGACTAGGGCGAACACCGGGGAGCTGTTTTTT
CATSLRKTRANTGELFF
>TRBV20-1|.|TRBJ2-3|TRBD1
TGCAGTGCTGGAAAGACAGGGAATATAGATACGCAGTATTTT
CSAGKTGNIDTQYF
>TRBV5-1|.|TRBJ1-6|TRBD1
TGCGCCAGCAGCGATCAGGGGACAGCCAATTCACCCCTCCACTTT
CASSDQGTANSPLHF
>TRBV2|.|TRBJ2-1|.
TGTGCCAGGGACCCCGGGCATGAGCAGTTCTTC
CARDPGHEQFF
>TRBV10-3|.|TRBJ2-7|.
TGTGCCACCAGGACCGCGCCCCCCTACGAGCGGCACTTC
CATRTAPPYERHF
>TRBV11-2|.|TRBJ1-2|.
TGTGCCAGCAGCTTAACAGTTGGCTACACCTTC
CASSLTVGYTF
>TRBV6-2/TRBV6-3|many|TRBJ2-1|TRBD2
TGTGCCAGCAGTTACGGCGGGGGGGCGACCTACAATGAGCAGTTCTTC
CASSYGGGATYNEQFF
>TRBV7-7|.|TRBJ1-6|.
TGTGCCAGCAGTGATGGCGGACGCCATAATTCACCCCTCCACTTT
CASSDGGRHNSPLHF
>TRBV15|medium-sized|TRBJ1-1|.
TGTGCCACCAGCAGAACAGGGAACACTGAAGCTTTCTTT
CATSRTGNTEAFF
>TRBV5-4|many|TRBJ2-2|TRBD2
TGTGCCAGCAGGCCGGGACTAGCGGGGGGCAACACCGGGGAGCTGTTTTTT
CASRPGLAGGNTGELFF
>TRBV6-1|many|TRBJ1-2|TRBD1
TGTGCCACCAGGGGGACAGCCTATGGCTACACCTTC
CATRGTAYGYTF
>TRBV15|once|TRBJ1-4|.
TGTGCCACCAGCAGATCCAGCAGGTTTTTTAATGAAAAACTGTTTTTT
CATSRSSRFFNEKLFF
>TRBV29-1|.|TRBJ2-3|.
TGCAGCGGGGGGCCCAGCACAGATACGCAGTATTTT
CSGGPSTDTQYF
>TRBV20-1|.|TRBJ2-1|.
TGCAGTGCTAGGCCAGGGACGGACGATGAGCAGTTCTTC
CSARPGTDDEQFF
>TRBV7-6|few|TRBJ2-1|TRBD2
TGTGCCAGCAGCTTAATTCCGGGACTAGCGGGGGCCTACAATGAGCAGTTCTTC
CASSLIPGLAGAYNEQFF
>TRBV7-2|.|TRBJ1-1|.
TGTGCCAGCAGCTCCGATACTAGGAACACTGAAGCTTTCTTT
CASSSDTRNTEAFF
>TRBV29-1|.|TRBJ2-7|TRBD2
TGCAGCGTTCTCGGGACTAGCGGGGGGAGGGAGCAGTACTTC
CSVLGTSGGREQYF
>TRBV7-2|.|TRBJ1-6|.
TGTGCCAGCAGCTTACAGGGAATAACAGCGTCACCCCTCCACTTT
CASSLQGITASPLHF
>TRBV24-1|.|TRBJ1-5|.
TGTGCCACCAGTGATCAAGGGAGACCCCCCCAGCATTTT
CATSDQGRPPQHF
>TRBV20-1|many|TRBJ1-1|TRBD1
TGCAGTGCTAGACCAAGCGGGACAGGGAGGTATAGGACTGAAGCTTTCTTT
CSARPSGTGRYRTEAFF
>TRBV2|many|TRBJ1-2|TRBD1
TGTGCCAGCGGGCGGGGCCCGGACAGGGCGGCGGGCTACACCTTC
CASGRGPDRAAGYTF
>TRBV4-3|many|TRBJ1-2|TRBD1
TGCGCCAGCAGCCAAGATCCAGGGGGCGAATCAGCTAAGGATGGCTACACCTTC
CASSQDPGGESAKDGYTF
>TRBV25-1|.|TRBJ2-7|.
TGTGCCAGCAGTGAGTCAGGGGGGGGATTTAAGCAGTACTTC
CASSESGGGFKQYF
>TRBV19|.|TRBJ2-7|TRBD2
TGTGCCAGTAGTATAACTAGCGGGAGCTACGAGCAGTACTTC
CASSITSGSYEQYF
>TRBV20-1|many|TRBJ2-5|TRBD2
TGCAGTGCTATGGGGCGGGGGGGCGTGGAGACCCAGTACTTC
CSAMGRGGVETQYF